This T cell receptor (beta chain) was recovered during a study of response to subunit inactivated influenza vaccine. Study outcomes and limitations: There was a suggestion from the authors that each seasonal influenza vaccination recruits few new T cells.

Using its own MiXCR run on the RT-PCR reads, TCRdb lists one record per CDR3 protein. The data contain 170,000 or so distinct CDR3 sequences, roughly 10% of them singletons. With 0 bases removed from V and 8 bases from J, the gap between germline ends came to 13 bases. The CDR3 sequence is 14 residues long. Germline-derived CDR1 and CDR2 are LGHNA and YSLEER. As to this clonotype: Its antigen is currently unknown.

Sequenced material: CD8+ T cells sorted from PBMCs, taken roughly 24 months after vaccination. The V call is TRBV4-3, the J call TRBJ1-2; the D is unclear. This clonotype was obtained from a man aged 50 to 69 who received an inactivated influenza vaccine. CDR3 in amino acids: CASSQDRGAGGYTF. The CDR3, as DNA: TGCGCCAGCAGCCAAGATCGAGGAGCGGGAGGCTACACCTTC.